The 21 T cell receptor beta chains in this list originate from one sample, sequenced in a study of T cells in Graves' hyperthyroidism and ophthalmopathy. Template material for amplifying TCR beta CDR3 regions consisted of RNA transcripts. During a first-round RT-PCR of the TCR CDR3, the HTBI primer set was used. A single record per CDR3 protein comes from TCRdb applying MiXCR to the multiplex PCR reads. The table shows hundreds of thousands of distinct CDR3 sequences, with roughly 40% occurring only once. Sequenced material: blood. The receptors here all came from a man between 18 and 29 years old with Graves' hyperthyroidism.

This clonotype has at least ten counts. The chain employs TRBV11-2 and TRBJ1-6; D is ambiguous. The V gene lost 5 bases and the J gene lost 5 bases, with 10 bases spanning the gap. The germline gives CDR1 SGHAT, CDR2 FQNNGV. The CDR3 consists of 14 residues. The CDR3 reads CASSRTGNNSPLHF. In nucleotides, the CDR3 is TGTGCCAGCAGCAGGACGGGGAATAATTCACCCCTCCACTTT.

Comments on this clonotype: This may arise from a read error, as a much more abundant clone is one base away. V is TRBV19 and J is TRBJ1-5, with no clear D. This CDR3 comprises 13 residues. Germline CDR1 LNHDA, CDR2 SQIVND (reference sequence). CDR3 region: CAVSSWLNQSQHF. The CDR3, as DNA: TGTGCCGTCTCTTCGTGGCTAAATCAGTCCCAGCATTTT.

This clonotype was seen a few times. This rearrangement joins TRBV11-3 to TRBJ1-4; TRBD1 might be the D (6 bases). CDR1 and CDR2 (germline): SGHNT, YENEEA. This CDR3 is 16 amino acids long. The V and J ends lost 6 bases and 6 bases respectively, with 20 bases between them. CDR3 nucleotides: TGTGCCAGCAGTTCGAAGGGGAGGACAGACCATGAAAAACTGTTTTTT. Translated, it gives CASSSKGRTDHEKLFF.

This rearrangement joins TRBV19 to TRBJ1-1, with 12 bases matching TRBD1. Trimming cost V 6 bases and J 1 base; bases outside gene matches: 6. Germline CDR1 reads LNHDA; CDR2 reads SQIVND (reference sequence). CDR3 length equals 16 residues. CDR3 protein: CASRGGQGAWNTEAFF. CDR3 DNA sequence: TGTGCCAGTAGGGGGGGACAGGGGGCCTGGAACACTGAAGCTTTCTTT.

This clonotype was found many times. The V and J genes are TRBV7-6 and TRBJ1-1, with a possible D match to TRBD1 (5 bases). CDR1 SGHVS and CDR2 FNYEAQ come from the germline V gene. This CDR3 has 12 residues. V gave up 4 bases and J gave up 8 bases, with 11 bases separating them. Here the CDR3 DNA reads TGTGCCAGCAGCTCGGGACGGACAGAAGCTTTCTTT. Its translation is CASSSGRTEAFF.

This chain links TRBV5-4 with TRBJ2-2; the D call may be TRBD1 or TRBD2 (5 bases each). With 4 bases removed from V and 11 bases from J, the gap between germline ends came to 12 bases. This CDR3 has 12 residues. Germline CDR1 SGHNT, CDR2 YYREEE (reference sequence). For the CDR3, the DNA is TGTGCCAGCAGCCCGGGGACCATCGAGCTGTTTTTT. As protein: CASSPGTIELFF.

As concerns this clonotype: Just one base apart from a much larger clone, this may be a read error. J is TRBJ1-1 and V is TRBV2; the D gene is possibly TRBD1 (5 bases). This CDR3 is 14 amino acids long. Germline CDR1 and CDR2: SNHLY and FYNNEI. The CDR3 sequence is CASGGDRQNTKAFF. Written as DNA, the CDR3 is TGTGCCAGCGGGGGTGATAGGCAGAACACTAAAGCTTTCTTT. Complete variable domain (other parts from reference TRBV2 and TRBJ1-1): EPEVTQTPSHQVTQMGQEVILRCVPISNHLYFYWYRQILGQKVEFLVSFYNNEISEKSEIFDDQFSVERPDGSNFTLKIRSTKLEDSAMYFCASGGDRQNTKAFFGQGTRLTVV.

V is TRBV29-1 and J is TRBJ1-1, with D tentatively TRBD1 (6 bases). The CDR3 sequence is 13 residues long. Trimming stripped 8 bases from V and 4 bases from J, with 17 bases between. Germline V lookup: CDR1 SQVTM, CDR2 ANQGSEA. The CDR3 nucleotides read TGCAGCCAGGGGCGGCCGACTGGCACTGAAGCTTTCTTT. It encodes CSQGRPTGTEAFF.

This clonotype was detected many times. This chain links TRBV19 with TRBJ1-1; D remains ambiguous. There are 11 residues in the CDR3. V lost 7 bases and J lost 5, with 8 bases in between. Germline lookup yields CDR1 LNHDA and CDR2 SQIVND (reference sequence). As DNA, the CDR3 is TGTGCCAGTATGAGGGAGACTGAAGCTTTCTTT. Residues: CASMRETEAFF.

The V call is TRBV2, the J call TRBJ2-7, with 15 nucleotides matching TRBD2. The junction had 5 bases not matched to a gene; V was cut back by 8 bases and J by 0 bases. This CDR3 comprises 16 residues. In germline, CDR1 is SNHLY, CDR2 FYNNEI. The CDR3 is CASGGLAGGVSYEQYF. The CDR3 DNA follows: TGTGCCAGCGGGGGACTAGCGGGGGGTGTCTCCTACGAGCAGTACTTC.

The rearrangement uses TRBV4-3 and TRBJ2-7; unclear D gene. The CDR3 length is 14 residues. Germline V gene data show CDR1 as LGHNA and CDR2 as YSLEER. V lost 0 bases and J 2 bases, leaving 8 bases between the germline ends. CDR3 nucleotides: TGCGCCAGCAGCCAAGATTCGTCAGCCTACGAGCAGTACTTC. Protein sequence: CASSQDSSAYEQYF.

The V and J genes are TRBV29-1 and TRBJ2-3, with 16 nucleotides matching TRBD2. V lost 4 bases and J lost 4; bases outside the gene matches: 8. Germline CDR1 and CDR2: SQVTM and ANQGSEA. The length of the CDR3 is 17 residues. CDR3 in amino acids: CSVVGTSGGGPADTQYF. DNA of the CDR3: TGCAGCGTTGTGGGGACTAGCGGGGGGGGGCCCGCAGATACGCAGTATTTT.

The chain combines TRBV6-1 with TRBJ2-2; D possibly uses TRBD1 or TRBD2 (6 bases each). This CDR3 is 13 amino acids long. Looked up from germline, CDR1 is MNHNS and CDR2 is SASEGT. The V end lost 6 bases, the J end lost 7 bases, and 12 bases lay between the germline ends. The CDR3 DNA reads TGTGCCAGCAGCAAGGGGGGTGACGGGGAGCTGTTTTTT. Translated, it gives CASSKGGDGELFF.

This clonotype has ten or more counts. The rearrangement joins TRBV29-1 to TRBJ2-7; no reliable D call. Germline V gene data show CDR1 as SQVTM and CDR2 as ANQGSEA. The CDR3 runs to 14 residues. Trimming stripped 6 bases from V and 2 bases from J, with 17 bases between. The DNA for the CDR3 is TGCAGCGTCGGAGTAGGCACTGGGGCCTACGAGCAGTACTTC. As protein: CSVGVGTGAYEQYF.

The chain is built from TRBV7-3 and TRBJ2-6; D gene ambiguous. Germline V gene lookup returns CDR1 SGHTA and CDR2 FQGTGA. Trimming left V 0 bases short and J 0 bases short, with 12 bases between. This CDR3 region has 18 residues. As DNA, the CDR3 is TGTGCCAGCAGCTTAACGGGTCTATCACACTCTGGGGCCAACGTCCTGACTTTC. Residues: CASSLTGLSHSGANVLTF.

The sample holds many counts of this clonotype. The chain employs TRBV7-2 and TRBJ2-7; maybe TRBD2 (6 bases). The germline gives CDR1 SGHTA, CDR2 FQGNSA. The CDR3 sequence is 14 residues long. V lost 3 bases, J lost 5 bases, and 14 bases lay in between. CDR3 bases: TGTGCCAGCAGCTTCTTTAGCGGAACTAACGAGCAGTACTTC. Translated, it gives CASSFFSGTNEQYF.

This clonotype was detected only a few times. This chain joins TRBV2 and TRBJ2-6; D may match TRBD1 or TRBD2 (6 bases each). CDR1 and CDR2 from the germline V gene are SNHLY and FYNNEI. V lost 5 bases and J lost 3, with 20 bases in between. The CDR3 is 18 residues long. Here the CDR3 reads CASSPQRGVGYGANVLTF. CDR3 nucleotide sequence: TGTGCCAGCAGTCCTCAGAGGGGGGTAGGGTATGGGGCCAACGTCCTGACTTTC.

This chain uses TRBV25-1 with TRBJ1-1, with D possibly matching TRBD1 (5 bases). Germline loops: CDR1 MGHDK, CDR2 SYGVNS. V gave up 6 bases and J gave up 0 bases, with 17 bases separating them. The length of the CDR3 is 16 residues. This chain's CDR3 is CASSQEGAHVNTEAFF. In nucleotides, the CDR3 is TGTGCCAGCAGCCAAGAAGGGGCCCACGTGAACACTGAAGCTTTCTTT.

Remarks on this clonotype: A much larger clone sits a single nucleotide away, making a read error possible. This chain joins TRBV19 and TRBJ1-1; D is uncertain. V lost 10 bases and J lost 0, with 15 bases in between. Per the germline V gene, CDR1 is LNHDA and CDR2 is SQIVND (reference sequence). This CDR3 is built from 14 residues. The CDR3 DNA follows: TGTGCCACCTCCATGGCAGGATTGAACACTGAAGCTTTCTTT. It translates to CATSMAGLNTEAFF.

This clonotype was observed many times. The rearrangement joins TRBV5-1 to TRBJ1-1; D gene unclear. Trimming stripped 2 bases from V and 1 base from J, with 9 bases between. Germline values: CDR1 SGHRS, CDR2 YFSETQ. The CDR3 runs 14 residues. The chain's CDR3 is CASSLKNKNTEAFF. Written as DNA, the CDR3 is TGCGCCAGCAGCTTAAAGAATAAGAACACTGAAGCTTTCTTT.

This clonotype was detected ten times or more. V is TRBV20-1 and J is TRBJ1-1; 8 nucleotides agree with TRBD1. Per the germline V gene, CDR1 is DFQATT and CDR2 is SNEGSKA (reference sequence). With V trimmed by 6 bases and J by 4 bases, 7 bases remained unmatched. The length of the CDR3 is 13 residues. The CDR3 region has the DNA TGCAGTGCCGTATTCAGGGGGCTCACTGAAGCTTTCTTT. Protein product: CSAVFRGLTEAFF.